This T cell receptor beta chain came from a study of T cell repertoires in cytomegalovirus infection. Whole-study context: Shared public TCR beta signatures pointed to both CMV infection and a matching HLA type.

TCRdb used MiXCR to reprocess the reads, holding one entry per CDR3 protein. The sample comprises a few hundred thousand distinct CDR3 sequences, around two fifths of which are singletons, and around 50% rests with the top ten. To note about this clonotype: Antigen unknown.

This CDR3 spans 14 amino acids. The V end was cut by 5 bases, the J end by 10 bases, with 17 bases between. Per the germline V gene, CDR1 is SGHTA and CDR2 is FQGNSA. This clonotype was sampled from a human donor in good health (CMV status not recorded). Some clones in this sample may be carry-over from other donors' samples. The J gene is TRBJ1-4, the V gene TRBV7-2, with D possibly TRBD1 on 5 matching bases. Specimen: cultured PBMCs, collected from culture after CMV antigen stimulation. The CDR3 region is CASSPLPGAGKLFF. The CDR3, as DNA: TGTGCCAGCAGCCCCCTCCCCGGGGCGGGAAAACTGTTTTTT.